Only a few counts were recorded for the clone carrying this T cell receptor beta chain. This specimen comes from a study of patients and donors after allogeneic stem cell transplantation. The CDR3 contains 15 residues. Germline V gene data show CDR1 as MNHNS and CDR2 as SASEGT. Trimming removed 8 bases at V and 0 bases at J, with 16 bases between. TCRdb reprocessed the RT-PCR reads with MiXCR, giving one entry per CDR3 protein. The sample lists some 880,000 distinct CDR3 sequences, roughly 18% occurring once. The chain has TRBV6-1 and TRBJ1-2; perhaps TRBD1 as D (5 bases). The sequenced sample consisted of blood, either unsorted or a sorted T cell fraction (not recorded which). The receptor was isolated from a human donor who was either an allogeneic HSCT recipient or a stem cell or donor lymphocyte infusion donor (not recorded which). It is not recorded whose cells these are; they may come from a transplant donor. The CDR3 here is CASAPGRKANYGYTF. CDR3 nucleotides: TGTGCCAGCGCCCCGGGACGTAAAGCTAACTATGGCTACACCTTC.